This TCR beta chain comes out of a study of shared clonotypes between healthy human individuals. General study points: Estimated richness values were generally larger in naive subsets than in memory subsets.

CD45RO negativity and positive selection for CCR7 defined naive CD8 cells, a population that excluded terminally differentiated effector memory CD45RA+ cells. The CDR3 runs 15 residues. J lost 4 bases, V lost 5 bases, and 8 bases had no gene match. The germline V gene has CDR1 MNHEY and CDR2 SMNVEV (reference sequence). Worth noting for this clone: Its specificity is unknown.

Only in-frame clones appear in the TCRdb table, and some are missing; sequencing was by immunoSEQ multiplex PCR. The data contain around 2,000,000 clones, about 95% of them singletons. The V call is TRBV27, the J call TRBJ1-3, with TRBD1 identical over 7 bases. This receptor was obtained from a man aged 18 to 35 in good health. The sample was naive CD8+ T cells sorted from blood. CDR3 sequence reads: CASSPTGDTGNTIYF. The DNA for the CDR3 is TGTGCCAGCAGTCCCACAGGGGACACCGGAAACACCATATATTTT.